A selection of T cell receptor beta chains follows, all from one sample in a study of T cell responses to AZD1222 COVID-19 vaccine. Data came from immunoSEQ multiplex PCR; TCRdb stores just in-frame clones and leaves some out. The sample consists of about 200,000 clones, approximately 93% of them appearing once. The specimen comprised peripheral blood, sampled 28 days after the second AZD1222 dose. These receptor sequences come from an adult who received the AZD1222 COVID-19 vaccine. Both conserved end residues are part of each CDR3. Not all rows give a size; the values are once, few, many and, for expanded clones, a class.

size,V,J,CDR3
.,TRBV18,TRBJ2-3,CASSPTPGPQSGTDTQYF
.,TRBV7-2,TRBJ1-2,CASSLSGFGYGYTF
.,TRBV4-1,TRBJ2-7,CASSQAPGQTYEQYF
.,TRBV4-1,TRBJ1-5,CASSRAEGQMSGQHF
.,TRBV3-1/TRBV3-2,TRBJ2-7,CASSPVIRVSSYEQYF
.,TRBV3-1/TRBV3-2,TRBJ1-5,CASSSRQGSSQHF
.,TRBV29-1,TRBJ1-1,CSVGQGTNTEAFF
.,TRBV16,TRBJ1-2,CASSQSERSLGYTF
.,TRBV5-8,TRBJ1-3,CASSLDGGATGNTIYF
.,TRBV29-1,TRBJ2-1,CSVEVLAGGPWEQFF
.,TRBV7-2,TRBJ1-5,CASSSQGFGTQHF
.,TRBV15,TRBJ1-1,CATSRDRPEAFF
.,TRBV7-8,TRBJ1-2,CASSLVAESDGYTF
.,TRBV21-1,TRBJ1-5,CASSAQGEHFQPQHF
.,TRBV5-5,TRBJ1-4,CASSLGTTYEKLFF
.,TRBV7-2,TRBJ1-2,CASSFQRNYGYTF
.,TRBV5-8,TRBJ1-3,CASSLNGRSNTIYF
.,TRBV3-1/TRBV3-2,TRBJ1-1,CASSQGPGMNTEAFF
.,TRBV7-7,TRBJ1-4,CASSWYQGEKLFF
.,TRBV19,TRBJ1-1,CASSPQGGYTEAFF
.,TRBV29-1,TRBJ1-5,CSVLQGSNQPQHF
.,TRBV7-2,TRBJ2-3,CASTNGQASDTQYF
.,TRBV3-1/TRBV3-2,TRBJ1-2,CASSQNSHYGYTF
.,TRBV2,TRBJ1-5,CATHRDRADNQPQHF
.,TRBV4-2,TRBJ1-1,CASSQDLRQPRAFF
.,TRBV29-1,TRBJ2-7,CSVEGEGPGTGEAYEQYF
.,TRBV4-3,TRBJ2-1,CASSQGQGAYNEQFF
once,TRBV19,TRBJ2-7,CASSNPDREGLGEQYF
.,TRBV4-1,TRBJ2-2,CASSQWVGAANTGELFF
once,TRBV10-3,TRBJ1-1,CAISDRLRGTEAFF
.,TRBV2,TRBJ1-1,CASSGQTNTEAFF
.,TRBV4-1,TRBJ2-2,CASSRYGTPNTGELFF
.,TRBV15,TRBJ1-1,CATSRDSLVGMNTEAFF
.,TRBV5-1,TRBJ1-4,CASTLAHTAYPEKLFF
.,TRBV19,TRBJ1-3,CASGSQASGNTIYF
.,TRBV12-3/TRBV12-4,TRBJ1-1,CASSLTANTEAFF